This is a list of T cell receptor beta chains from one sample in a study of beta chain features in type 1 diabetes. Sequencing was performed with immunoSEQ multiplex PCR; in TCRdb, only in-frame clones are kept and a portion is missing. The repertoire holds a few hundred thousand clones, with 10% to 15% as singletons. Sequencing input: naive CD4+ T cells from blood. The receptors stem from a woman in her late teens or twenties with type 1 diabetes. Each CDR3 is given with its conserved first and last residue.

J	V	CDR3
TRBJ2-3	TRBV11-1	CASSSLAGGTDTQYF
TRBJ1-3	TRBV7-2	CARYSEGARGNTIYF
TRBJ2-1	TRBV7-2	CASSSLAGVNEQFF
TRBJ2-3	TRBV11-2	CASSPQRGSTDTQYF
TRBJ2-5	TRBV7-9	CASSPQETQYF
TRBJ2-1	TRBV6-5	CASSYRSPDNEQFF
TRBJ2-3	TRBV10-3	CATLTGPHTDTQYF
TRBJ2-5	TRBV7-2	CASSPRFLGGRAQETQYF
TRBJ2-1	TRBV7-9	CASSLAGGQFF
TRBJ2-7	TRBV7-2	CASSLAGTGTYEQYF
TRBJ2-4	TRBV7-2	CASSYRHSKNIQYF
TRBJ1-1	TRBV15	CATSREGAAEAFF
TRBJ1-1	TRBV5-4	CASLMGDRATEAFF
TRBJ2-7	TRBV30	CAWSPGVAYEQYF